The rows below give T cell receptor beta chains drawn from one sample of a study of cytomegalovirus exposure and HLA in healthy donors. The repertoire was sequenced with immunoSEQ multiplex PCR; TCRdb's copy has only in-frame clones and lacks some. The sample shows some 130,000 clones, around nine tenths of them seen only once. The material sequenced was PBMCs. The receptor set was obtained from a woman aged 25-40 years in good health and CMV-seronegative. Both conserved end residues are part of each CDR3. The order of the fields is J gene, clone size, V gene, D gene, CDR3 protein, CDR3 DNA. D genes are given only for firm matches. Not every row has a clone size; where given, it reads once, few, many or a size class.

TRBJ1-6,NA,TRBV10-3,NA,CAISENGGPSGSPLHF,TGTGCCATCAGTGAGAACGGGGGGCCGAGCGGTTCACCCCTCCACTTT
TRBJ1-2,NA,TRBV5-3,TRBD1,CARSSRLQGADYGYTF,TGTGCCAGAAGCTCACGCCTACAGGGGGCAGACTATGGCTACACCTTC
TRBJ2-2,NA,TRBV18,TRBD2,CASSLNLADQNTGELFF,TGTGCCAGCTCACTCAACCTAGCGGACCAGAACACCGGGGAGCTGTTTTTT
TRBJ1-2,NA,TRBV7-2,NA,CASSLAKGDGYGYTF,TGTGCCAGCAGCTTAGCGAAGGGGGATGGGTATGGCTACACCTTC
TRBJ2-3,NA,TRBV5-1,TRBD1,CASRQGETDTQYF,TGCGCCAGCCGACAGGGGGAGACAGATACGCAGTATTTT
TRBJ1-4,NA,TRBV4-1,TRBD1,CASSFPRGLGEKLFF,TGCGCCAGCAGCTTCCCAAGGGGGCTGGGGGAAAAACTGTTTTTT
TRBJ2-5,NA,TRBV7-9,NA,CASSSRTHNF,TGTGCCAGCAGCTCCAGGACACATAACTTC
TRBJ2-2,NA,TRBV6-1,NA,CASKTGTNTGELFF,TGTGCCAGCAAGACGGGAACGAACACCGGGGAGCTGTTTTTT
TRBJ1-5,NA,TRBV19,NA,CASSIQEGQPQHF,TGTGCCAGTAGTATACAGGAGGGTCAGCCCCAGCATTTT
TRBJ2-1,many,TRBV27,NA,CASSLMVSWPPFNEQFF,TGTGCCAGCAGTTTAATGGTATCTTGGCCCCCCTTTAATGAGCAGTTCTTC
TRBJ2-7,few,TRBV4-1,NA,CASSQLNRVSYEQYF,TGCGCCAGCAGCCAACTCAACAGGGTCTCCTACGAGCAGTACTTC
TRBJ1-3,NA,TRBV6-6,NA,CASGQGSGNTIYF,TGTGCCAGCGGGCAGGGGTCAGGAAACACCATATATTTT
TRBJ2-7,NA,TRBV28,TRBD1,CASSNRGQEYEQYF,TGTGCCAGCAGTAACAGGGGGCAAGAATACGAGCAGTACTTC
TRBJ2-1,NA,TRBV4-3,TRBD2,CASSPGTSGGEQFF,TGCGCCAGCAGCCCTGGGACTAGTGGAGGTGAGCAGTTCTTC
TRBJ2-1,NA,TRBV7-7,TRBD2,CASSLDDGRALVF,TGTGCTAGCAGCTTAGATGACGGGAGGGCCCTGGTCTTC
TRBJ2-7,NA,TRBV18,NA,CASSPQGHGYEQYF,TGTGCCAGCTCACCACAGGGACACGGTTACGAGCAGTACTTC
TRBJ1-3,NA,TRBV14,TRBD1,CASSRRGHGNTIYF,TGTGCCAGCAGCCGTAGGGGGCACGGAAACACCATATATTTT
TRBJ1-1,NA,TRBV7-2,NA,CASSFGGVGNTEAFF,TGTGCCAGCAGTTTCGGGGGGGTTGGGAACACTGAAGCTTTCTTT
TRBJ2-5,NA,TRBV2,NA,CASNRDLRETQYF,TGTGCCAGCAACCGGGATTTGAGAGAGACCCAGTACTTC
TRBJ2-6,NA,TRBV29-1,TRBD1,CSVEGTGDGAGANVLTF,TGCAGCGTTGAAGGGACAGGGGATGGTGCTGGGGCCAACGTCCTGACTTTC
TRBJ2-1,NA,TRBV9,TRBD1,CASSGGTVSSYNEQFF,TGTGCCAGCAGCGGAGGGACAGTTAGCTCCTACAATGAGCAGTTCTTC
TRBJ1-3,NA,TRBV19,NA,CASRRAFPRPNSGNTIYF,TGTGCCAGTAGGCGCGCGTTTCCCAGGCCCAACTCTGGAAACACCATATATTTT
TRBJ2-7,NA,TRBV5-6,NA,CASSLAAGSYEQYF,TGTGCCAGCAGCTTGGCTGCGGGATCCTACGAGCAGTACTTC